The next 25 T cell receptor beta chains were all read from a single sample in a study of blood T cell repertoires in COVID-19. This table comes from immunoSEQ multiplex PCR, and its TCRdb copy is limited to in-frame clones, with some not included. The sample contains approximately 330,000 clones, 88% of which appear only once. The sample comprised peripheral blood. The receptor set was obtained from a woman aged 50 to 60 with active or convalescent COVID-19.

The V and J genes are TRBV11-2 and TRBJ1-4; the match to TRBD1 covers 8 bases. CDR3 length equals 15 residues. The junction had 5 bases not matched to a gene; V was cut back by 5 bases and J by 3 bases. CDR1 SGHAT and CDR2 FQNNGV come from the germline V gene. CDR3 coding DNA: TGTGCCAGCAGCACCGACAGGGGTGCTAATGAAAAACTGTTTTTT. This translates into CASSTDRGANEKLFF.

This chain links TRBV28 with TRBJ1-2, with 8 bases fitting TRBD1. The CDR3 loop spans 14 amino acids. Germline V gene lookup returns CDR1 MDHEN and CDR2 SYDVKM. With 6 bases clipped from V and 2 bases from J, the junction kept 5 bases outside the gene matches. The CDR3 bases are TGTGCCAGCAGACCCACAGGGGGGAACTATGGCTACACCTTC. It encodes CASRPTGGNYGYTF.

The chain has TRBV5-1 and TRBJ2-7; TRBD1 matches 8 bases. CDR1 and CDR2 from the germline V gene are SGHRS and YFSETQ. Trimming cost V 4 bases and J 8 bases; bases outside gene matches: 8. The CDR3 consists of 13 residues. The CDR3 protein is CASSGGTGGKQYF. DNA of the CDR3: TGCGCCAGCAGCGGAGGGACAGGAGGAAAGCAGTACTTC.

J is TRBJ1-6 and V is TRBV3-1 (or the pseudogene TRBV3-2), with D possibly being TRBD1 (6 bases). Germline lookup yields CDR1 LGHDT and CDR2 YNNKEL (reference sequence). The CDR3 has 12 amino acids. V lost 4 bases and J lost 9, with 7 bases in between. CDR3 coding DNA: TGTGCCAGCAGCCGCAGGGGTTCACCCCTCCACTTT. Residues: CASSRRGSPLHF.

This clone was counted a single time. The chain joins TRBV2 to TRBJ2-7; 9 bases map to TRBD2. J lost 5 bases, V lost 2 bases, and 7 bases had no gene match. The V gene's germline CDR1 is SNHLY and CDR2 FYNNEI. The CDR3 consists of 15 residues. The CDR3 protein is CASSELSGSFNEQYF. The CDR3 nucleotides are TGTGCCAGCAGTGAACTTAGCGGGAGCTTTAACGAGCAGTACTTC.

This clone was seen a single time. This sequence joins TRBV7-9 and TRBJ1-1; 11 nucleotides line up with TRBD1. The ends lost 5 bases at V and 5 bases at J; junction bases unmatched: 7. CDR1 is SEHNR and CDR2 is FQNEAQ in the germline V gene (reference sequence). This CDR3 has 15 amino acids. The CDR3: CASSLDRGLRTEAFF. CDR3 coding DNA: TGTGCCAGCAGCCTGGACAGGGGGCTGCGAACTGAAGCTTTCTTT.

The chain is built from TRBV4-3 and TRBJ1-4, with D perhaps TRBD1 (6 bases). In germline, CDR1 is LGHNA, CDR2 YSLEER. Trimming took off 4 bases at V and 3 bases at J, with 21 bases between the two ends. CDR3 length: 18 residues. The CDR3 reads CASSREPGWAGANEKLFF. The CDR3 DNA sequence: TGCGCCAGCAGCCGAGAGCCAGGGTGGGCAGGGGCTAATGAAAAACTGTTTTTT.

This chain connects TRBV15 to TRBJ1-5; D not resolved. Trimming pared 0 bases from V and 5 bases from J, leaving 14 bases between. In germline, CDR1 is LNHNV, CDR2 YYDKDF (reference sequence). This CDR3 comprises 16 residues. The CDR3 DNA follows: TGTGCCACCAGCAGAGATTTGGGAGCTGGTGATCAGCCCCAGCATTTT. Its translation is CATSRDLGAGDQPQHF. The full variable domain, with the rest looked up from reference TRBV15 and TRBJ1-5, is DAMVIQNPRYQVTQFGKPVTLSCSQTLNHNVMYWYQQKSSQAPKLLFHYYDKDFNNEADTPDNFQSRRPNTSFCFLDIRSPGLGDTAMYLCATSRDLGAGDQPQHFGDGTRLSIL.

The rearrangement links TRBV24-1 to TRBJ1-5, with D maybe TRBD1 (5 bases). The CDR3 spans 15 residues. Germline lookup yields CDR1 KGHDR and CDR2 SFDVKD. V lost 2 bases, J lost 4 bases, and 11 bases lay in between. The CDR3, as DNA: TGTGCCACCAGTGATTCGACGAAGGGGAATCAGCCCCAGCATTTT. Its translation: CATSDSTKGNQPQHF.

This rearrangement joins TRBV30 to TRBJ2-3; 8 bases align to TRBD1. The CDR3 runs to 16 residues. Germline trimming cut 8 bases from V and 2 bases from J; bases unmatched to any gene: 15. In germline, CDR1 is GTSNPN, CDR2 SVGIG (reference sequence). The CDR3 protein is CAAQGEVLISTDTQYF. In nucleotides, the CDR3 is TGTGCCGCACAGGGGGAAGTCCTTATTTCCACAGATACGCAGTATTTT.

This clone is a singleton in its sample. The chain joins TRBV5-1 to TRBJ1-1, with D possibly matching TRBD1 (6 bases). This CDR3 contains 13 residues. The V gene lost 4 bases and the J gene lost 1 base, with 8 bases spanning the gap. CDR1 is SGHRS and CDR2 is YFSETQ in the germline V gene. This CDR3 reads CASSGQQNTEAFF. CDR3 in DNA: TGCGCCAGCAGCGGACAGCAGAACACTGAAGCTTTCTTT. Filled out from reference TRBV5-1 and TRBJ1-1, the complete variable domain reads KAGVTQTPRYLIKTRGQQVTLSCSPISGHRSVSWYQQTPGQGLQFLFEYFSETQRNKGNFPGRFSGRQFSNSRSEMNVSTLELGDSALYLCASSGQQNTEAFFGQGTRLTVV.

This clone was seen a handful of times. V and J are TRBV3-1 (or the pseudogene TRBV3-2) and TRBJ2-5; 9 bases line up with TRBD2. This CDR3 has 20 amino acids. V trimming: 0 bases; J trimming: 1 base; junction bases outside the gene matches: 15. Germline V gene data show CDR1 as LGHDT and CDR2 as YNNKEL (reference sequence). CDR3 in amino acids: CASSQEAAESGLAFQETQYF. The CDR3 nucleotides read TGTGCCAGCAGCCAAGAAGCGGCTGAGTCGGGACTAGCTTTCCAAGAGACCCAGTACTTC.

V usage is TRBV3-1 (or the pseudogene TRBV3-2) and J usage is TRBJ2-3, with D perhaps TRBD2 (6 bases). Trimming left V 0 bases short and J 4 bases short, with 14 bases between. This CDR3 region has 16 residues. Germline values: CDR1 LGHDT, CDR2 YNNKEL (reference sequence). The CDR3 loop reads CASSQDWRGPADTQYF. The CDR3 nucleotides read TGTGCCAGCAGCCAAGATTGGAGGGGTCCCGCAGATACGCAGTATTTT.

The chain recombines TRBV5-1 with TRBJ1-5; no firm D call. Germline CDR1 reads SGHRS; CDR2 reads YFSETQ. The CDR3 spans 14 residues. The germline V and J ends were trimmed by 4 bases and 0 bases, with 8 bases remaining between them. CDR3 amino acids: CASSPSYSNQPQHF. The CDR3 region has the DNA TGCGCCAGCAGCCCGTCTTATAGCAATCAGCCCCAGCATTTT.

The CDR3 reads CASSFRDRAGYGYTF. The CDR3 coding sequence is TGTGCCAGCAGTTTTCGGGACAGGGCGGGCTATGGCTACACCTTC. The chain employs TRBV28 and TRBJ1-2; 9 nucleotides agree with TRBD1. There are 15 residues in the CDR3. Trimming took 3 bases from V and 4 from J; bases not matched to a gene: 6. Germline V gene data show CDR1 as MDHEN and CDR2 as SYDVKM.

The chain's CDR3 is CASSPGRGGYEQYF. In DNA form, the CDR3 reads TGTGCCAGCAGCCCAGGGAGGGGCGGTTACGAGCAGTACTTC. The rearrangement joins TRBV6-5 to TRBJ2-7; the match to TRBD2 covers 7 bases. The CDR3 extends over 14 amino acids. With 6 bases clipped from V and 4 bases from J, the junction kept 9 bases outside the gene matches. Germline V gene lookup returns CDR1 MNHEY and CDR2 SVGAGI.

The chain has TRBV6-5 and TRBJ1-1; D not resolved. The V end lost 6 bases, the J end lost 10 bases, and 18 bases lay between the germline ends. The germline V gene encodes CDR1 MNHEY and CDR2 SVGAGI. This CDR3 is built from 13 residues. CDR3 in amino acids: CASSLSGRGVAFF. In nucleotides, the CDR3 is TGTGCCAGCAGCCTCTCCGGGCGCGGGGTAGCTTTCTTT.

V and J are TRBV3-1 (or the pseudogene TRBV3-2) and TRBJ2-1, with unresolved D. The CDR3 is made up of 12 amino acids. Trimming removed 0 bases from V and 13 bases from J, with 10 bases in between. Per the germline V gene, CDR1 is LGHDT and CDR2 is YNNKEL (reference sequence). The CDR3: CASSQEVYNQFF. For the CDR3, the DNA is TGTGCCAGCAGCCAAGAAGTCTATAACCAGTTCTTC.

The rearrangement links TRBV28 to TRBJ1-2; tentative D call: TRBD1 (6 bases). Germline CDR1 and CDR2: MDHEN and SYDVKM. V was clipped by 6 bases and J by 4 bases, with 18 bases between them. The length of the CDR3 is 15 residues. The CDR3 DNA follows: TGTGCCAGCAGCCCAATACTTGGACAGCTCTATGGCTACACCTTC. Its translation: CASSPILGQLYGYTF.

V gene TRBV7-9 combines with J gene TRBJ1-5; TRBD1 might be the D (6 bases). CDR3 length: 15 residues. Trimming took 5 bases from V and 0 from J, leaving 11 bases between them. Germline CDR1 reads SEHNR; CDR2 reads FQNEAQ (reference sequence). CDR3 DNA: TGTGCCAGCAGCCCGACAGGCCATAGCAATCAGCCCCAGCATTTT. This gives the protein CASSPTGHSNQPQHF. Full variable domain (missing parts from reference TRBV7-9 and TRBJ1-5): DTGVSQNPRHKITKRGQNVTFRCDPISEHNRLYWYRQTLGQGPEFLTYFQNEAQLEKSRLLSDRFSAERPKGSFSTLEIQRTEQGDSAMYLCASSPTGHSNQPQHFGDGTRLSIL.

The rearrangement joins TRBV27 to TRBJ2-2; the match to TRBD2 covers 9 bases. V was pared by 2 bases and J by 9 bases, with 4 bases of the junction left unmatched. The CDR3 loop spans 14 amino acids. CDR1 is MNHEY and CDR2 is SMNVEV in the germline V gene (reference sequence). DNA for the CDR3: TGTGCCAGCAGTTTAGCGGGAGGGCCGTGGGAGCTGTTTTTT. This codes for CASSLAGGPWELFF.

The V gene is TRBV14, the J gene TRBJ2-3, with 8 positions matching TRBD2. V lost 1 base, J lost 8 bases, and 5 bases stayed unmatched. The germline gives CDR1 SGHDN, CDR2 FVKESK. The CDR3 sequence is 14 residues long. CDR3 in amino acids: CASSQAGGHGTQYF. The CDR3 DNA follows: TGTGCCAGCAGCCAAGCGGGGGGGCACGGTACGCAGTATTTT.

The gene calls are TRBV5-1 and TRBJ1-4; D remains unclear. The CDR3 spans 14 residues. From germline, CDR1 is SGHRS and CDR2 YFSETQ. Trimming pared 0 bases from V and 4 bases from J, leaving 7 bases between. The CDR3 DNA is TGCGCCAGCAGCTTGGAAGGGAGTAATGAAAAACTGTTTTTT. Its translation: CASSLEGSNEKLFF.

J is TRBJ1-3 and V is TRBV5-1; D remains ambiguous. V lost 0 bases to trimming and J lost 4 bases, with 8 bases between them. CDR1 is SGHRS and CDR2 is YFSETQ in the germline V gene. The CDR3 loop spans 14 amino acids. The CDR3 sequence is CASSLDTVGNTIYF. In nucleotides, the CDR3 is TGCGCCAGCAGCTTGGACACAGTCGGAAACACCATATATTTT. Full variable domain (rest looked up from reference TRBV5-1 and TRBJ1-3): KAGVTQTPRYLIKTRGQQVTLSCSPISGHRSVSWYQQTPGQGLQFLFEYFSETQRNKGNFPGRFSGRQFSNSRSEMNVSTLELGDSALYLCASSLDTVGNTIYFGEGSWLTVV.

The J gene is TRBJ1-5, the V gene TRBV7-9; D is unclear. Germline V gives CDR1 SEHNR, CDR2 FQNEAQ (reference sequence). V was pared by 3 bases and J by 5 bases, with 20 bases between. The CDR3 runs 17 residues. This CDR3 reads CASSFHEEKYLDQPQHF. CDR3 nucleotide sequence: TGTGCCAGCAGCTTTCACGAGGAGAAATATTTGGATCAGCCCCAGCATTTT. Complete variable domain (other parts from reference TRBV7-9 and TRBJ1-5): DTGVSQNPRHKITKRGQNVTFRCDPISEHNRLYWYRQTLGQGPEFLTYFQNEAQLEKSRLLSDRFSAERPKGSFSTLEIQRTEQGDSAMYLCASSFHEEKYLDQPQHFGDGTRLSIL.